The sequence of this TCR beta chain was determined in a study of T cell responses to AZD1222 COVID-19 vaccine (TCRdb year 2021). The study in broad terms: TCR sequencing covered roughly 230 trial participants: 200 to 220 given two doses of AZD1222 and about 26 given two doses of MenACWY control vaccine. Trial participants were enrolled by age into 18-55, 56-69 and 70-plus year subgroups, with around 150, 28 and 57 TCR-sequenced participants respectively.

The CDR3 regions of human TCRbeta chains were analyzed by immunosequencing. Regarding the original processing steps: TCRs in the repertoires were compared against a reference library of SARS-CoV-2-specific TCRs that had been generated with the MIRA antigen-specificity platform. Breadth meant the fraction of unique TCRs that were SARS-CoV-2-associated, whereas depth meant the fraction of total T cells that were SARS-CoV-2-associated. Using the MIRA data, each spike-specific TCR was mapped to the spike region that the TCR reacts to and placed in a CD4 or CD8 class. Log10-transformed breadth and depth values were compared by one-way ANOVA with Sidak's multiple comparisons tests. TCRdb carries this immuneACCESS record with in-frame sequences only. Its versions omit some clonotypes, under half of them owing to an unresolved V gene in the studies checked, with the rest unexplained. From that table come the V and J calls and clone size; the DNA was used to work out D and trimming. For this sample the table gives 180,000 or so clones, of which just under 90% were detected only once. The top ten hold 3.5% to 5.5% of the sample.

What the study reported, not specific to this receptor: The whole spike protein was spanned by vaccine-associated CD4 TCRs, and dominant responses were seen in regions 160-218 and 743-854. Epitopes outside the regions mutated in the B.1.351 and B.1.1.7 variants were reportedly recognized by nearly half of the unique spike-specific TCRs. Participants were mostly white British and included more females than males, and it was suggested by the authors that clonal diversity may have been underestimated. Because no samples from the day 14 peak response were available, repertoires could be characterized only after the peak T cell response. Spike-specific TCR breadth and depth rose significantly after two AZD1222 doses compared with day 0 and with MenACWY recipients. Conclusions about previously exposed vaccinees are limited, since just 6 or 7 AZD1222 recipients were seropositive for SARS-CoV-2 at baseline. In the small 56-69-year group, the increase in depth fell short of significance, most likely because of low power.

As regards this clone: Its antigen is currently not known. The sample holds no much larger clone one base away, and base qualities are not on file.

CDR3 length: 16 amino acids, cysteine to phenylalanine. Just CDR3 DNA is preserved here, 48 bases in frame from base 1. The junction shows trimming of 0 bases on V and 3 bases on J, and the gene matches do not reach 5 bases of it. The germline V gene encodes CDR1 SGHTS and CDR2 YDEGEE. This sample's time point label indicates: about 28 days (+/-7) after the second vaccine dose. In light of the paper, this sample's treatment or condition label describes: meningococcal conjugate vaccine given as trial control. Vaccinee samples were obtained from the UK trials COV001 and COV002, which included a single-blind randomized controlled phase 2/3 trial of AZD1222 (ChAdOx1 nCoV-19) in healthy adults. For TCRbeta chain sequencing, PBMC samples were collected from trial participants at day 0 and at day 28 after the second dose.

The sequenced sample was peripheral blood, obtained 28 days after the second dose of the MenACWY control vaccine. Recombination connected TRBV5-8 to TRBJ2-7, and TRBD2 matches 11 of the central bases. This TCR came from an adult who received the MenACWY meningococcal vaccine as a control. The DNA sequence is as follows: TGTGCCAGCAGCTTGGGGCTAGCGGGAGGAATCTACGAGCAGTACTTC. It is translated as CASSLGLAGGIYEQYF. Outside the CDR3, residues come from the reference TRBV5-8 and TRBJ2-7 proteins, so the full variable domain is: EAGVTQSPTHLIKTRGQQATLRCSPISGHTSVYWYQQALGLGLQFLLWYDEGEERNRGNFPPRFSGRQFPNYSSELNVNALELEDSALYLCASSLGLAGGIYEQYFGPGTRLTVT.